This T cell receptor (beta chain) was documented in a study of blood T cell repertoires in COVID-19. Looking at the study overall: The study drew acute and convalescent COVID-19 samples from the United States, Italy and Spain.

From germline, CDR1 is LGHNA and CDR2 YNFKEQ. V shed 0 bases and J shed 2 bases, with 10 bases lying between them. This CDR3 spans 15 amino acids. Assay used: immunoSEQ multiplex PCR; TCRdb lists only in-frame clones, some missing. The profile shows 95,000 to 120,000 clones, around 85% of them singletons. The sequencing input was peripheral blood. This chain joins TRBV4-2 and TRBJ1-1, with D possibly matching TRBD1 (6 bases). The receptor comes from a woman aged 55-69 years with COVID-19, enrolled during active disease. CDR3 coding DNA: TGTGCCAGCAGCCAAGAACTGGGGGCTAACACTGAAGCTTTCTTT. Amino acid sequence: CASSQELGANTEAFF.